One sample yielded the 25 T cell receptor beta chains listed below, sequenced in a study of vaccination effects on CD4 cells after COVID-19. The antigens for these receptors are not known. Prior to sequencing, the ViraFEST assay stimulated PBMC with viral peptide pools, which expanded the antigen-specific CD4+ T cells. Isolation of CD4+ T cells took place after more than 9 days of culture. The cohort was immunized with two doses of either the BNT162b2 or mRNA-1273 vaccine. Measured with immunoSEQ multiplex PCR; TCRdb has only the in-frame clones, and not every one. The sample carries over 60,000 clones, over 70% recorded once. Sequencing was performed on CD4+ T cells from PBMCs cultured with HCoV-229E spike peptides, taken after COVID-19 vaccination. Source of these receptors: a human donor who received a COVID-19 vaccine.

This sequence joins TRBV11-2 and TRBJ1-1; no firm D call. From germline, CDR1 is SGHAT and CDR2 FQNNGV. CDR3 length: 14 amino acids. V was trimmed by 0 bases and J by 6 bases, leaving 11 bases between them. The CDR3 DNA reads TGTGCCAGCAGCTTAGAACTGGTACGCCCTGAAGCTTTCTTT. This sequence encodes CASSLELVRPEAFF.

The table lists this clone with a few counts. The genes are TRBV5-8 and TRBJ1-4; TRBD1 might be the D (5 bases). CDR1 is SGHTS, CDR2 YDEGEE, per germline. V lost 0 bases and J lost 7, with 10 bases in between. The CDR3 contains 14 residues. The CDR3 nucleotides are TGTGCCAGCAGCTTGGGGGGCCAGGGTGAAAAACTGTTTTTT. Translating it yields CASSLGGQGEKLFF.

This chain joins TRBV6-5 and TRBJ1-1; possibly TRBD1 for D (5 bases). The CDR3 covers 12 residues. Trimming removed 2 bases at V and 6 bases at J, with 7 bases between. CDR1 MNHEY and CDR2 SVGAGI come from the germline V gene. CDR3 sequence reads: CASSYRGAEAFF. CDR3 nucleotide sequence: TGTGCCAGCAGTTACCGGGGCGCTGAAGCTTTCTTT.

The rearrangement links TRBV19 to TRBJ2-5; D remains ambiguous. Germline CDR1 LNHDA, CDR2 SQIVND (reference sequence). Trimming stripped 4 bases from V and 7 bases from J, with 16 bases between. This CDR3 has 14 residues. The CDR3 region has the DNA TGTGCCAGTAGTAAATCAGGTCACGGTGGGACCCAGTACTTC. Encoded protein: CASSKSGHGGTQYF.

V and J are TRBV19 and TRBJ2-4; D is uncertain. CDR1 is LNHDA, CDR2 SQIVND, per germline (reference sequence). This CDR3 comprises 15 residues. The V and J ends lost 5 bases and 0 bases respectively, with 11 bases between them. The CDR3 loop is CASSPLGIAKNIQYF. In DNA form, the CDR3 reads TGTGCCAGTAGTCCCCTAGGAATAGCCAAAAACATTCAGTACTTC.

This clone was seen once. The rearrangement uses TRBV15 and TRBJ2-7; D is tentatively TRBD1 or TRBD2 (7 bases each). CDR1 is LNHNV, CDR2 YYDKDF, per germline (reference sequence). This CDR3 has 18 amino acids. The V gene lost 0 bases and the J gene lost 6 bases, with 24 bases spanning the gap. The CDR3 sequence: CATSRELEPGGGRREQYV. The DNA for the CDR3 is TGTGCCACCAGCAGAGAATTAGAACCAGGGGGGGGCCGGCGCGAGCAGTACGTC.

The gene calls are TRBV5-1 and TRBJ2-7; TRBD1 matches at 7 bases. The CDR3 consists of 14 residues. Germline V lookup: CDR1 SGHRS, CDR2 YFSETQ. J was trimmed by 5 bases and V by 0 bases; bases with no gene match: 5. CDR3 residues: CASSLDRGSDEQYV. Written as DNA, the CDR3 is TGCGCCAGCAGCTTGGACAGGGGTTCCGACGAGCAGTACGTC.

This clone was seen a few times. The chain has TRBV5-4 and TRBJ1-5; D gene ambiguous. CDR1 SGHNT and CDR2 YYREEE come from the germline V gene (reference sequence). This CDR3 region has 13 residues. Trimming took 0 bases from V and 7 from J, leaving 8 bases between them. The CDR3 region has the DNA TGTGCCAGCAGCTTGGGACACCTACAGCCCCAGCATTTT. Translation: CASSLGHLQPQHF.

V usage is TRBV6-5 and J usage is TRBJ2-7; 8 bases agree with TRBD1. J lost 1 base, V lost 5 bases, and 1 base had no gene match. The CDR3 covers 13 residues. Germline CDR1 MNHEY, CDR2 SVGAGI. This chain's CDR3 is CASSRDRSYEQYV. CDR3 in DNA: TGTGCCAGCAGTCGGGACAGGTCCTACGAGCAGTACGTC.

The chain couples TRBV15 to TRBJ2-7; 7 nucleotides agree with TRBD2. From germline, CDR1 is LNHNV and CDR2 YYDKDF (reference sequence). Trimming cost V 1 base and J 0 bases; bases outside gene matches: 6. CDR3 length equals 16 residues. The CDR3 coding sequence is TGTGCCACCAGCAGAGGGAAACTAGCGAGCTCCTACGAGCAGTACGTC. It specifies CATSRGKLASSYEQYV.

CDR3 in DNA: TGTGCCAGCAGTTATCGACAGATAGCAACTAATGAAAAACTGTTTTTT. Amino acids: CASSYRQIATNEKLFF. The V gene is TRBV27, the J gene TRBJ1-4; D possibly corresponds to TRBD1 (5 bases). The CDR3 has 16 amino acids. CDR1 is MNHEY, CDR2 SMNVEV, per germline (reference sequence). The ends were cut back, 4 bases at V and 0 bases at J, with 12 bases in the middle.

The chain uses TRBV5-5 and TRBJ1-5, with 11 bases aligning to TRBD1. This CDR3 is built from 15 residues. CDR1 and CDR2 from the germline V gene are SGHKS and YYEKEE (reference sequence). Trimming removed 4 bases from V and 5 bases from J; junction bases left unmatched: 5. The CDR3 loop is CASSRTGGFDQPQHF. CDR3 sequence (DNA): TGTGCCAGCAGCCGGACAGGGGGCTTCGATCAGCCCCAGCATTTT.

This clone was recorded only once. The rearrangement joins TRBV5-8 to TRBJ2-1, with a tentative D call TRBD1 (6 bases). Looked up from germline, CDR1 is SGHTS and CDR2 is YDEGEE. V lost 0 bases, J lost 2 bases, and 15 bases lay in between. The CDR3 spans 17 residues. In DNA, the CDR3 is TGTGCCAGCAGCTTGGTTGGGGGCGCAATCCCCTACAATGAGCAGTTCTTC. It yields the protein CASSLVGGAIPYNEQFF.

A few counts support this clone. The chain employs TRBV6-2 or TRBV6-3 and TRBJ1-5; D is perhaps TRBD1 (6 bases). Trimming shortened V by 6 bases and J by 1 base, and 10 bases separated the two germline ends. The CDR3 has 14 residues. Germline V gives CDR1 MNHEY, CDR2 SVGEGT. CDR3 region: CASSEGGSNQPQHF. The DNA for the CDR3 is TGTGCCAGCAGCGAAGGGGGGAGCAATCAGCCCCAGCATTTT.

This clone has just a few counts. The chain is built from TRBV5-1 and TRBJ2-3; TRBD2 aligns across 8 bases. After removal of 2 bases from V and 5 bases from J, the junction contained 7 bases not matched to a gene. Germline assignment: CDR1 SGHRS and CDR2 YFSETQ. This CDR3 region has 15 residues. The CDR3 nucleotides read TGCGCCAGCAGCTTTCTTAGCGGGGATGAAGATACGCAGTATTTT. Its protein product is CASSFLSGDEDTQYF.

J is TRBJ1-1 and V is TRBV15; D remains ambiguous. Germline V CDR1 and CDR2: LNHNV, YYDKDF (reference sequence). The germline V and J ends were trimmed by 0 bases and 5 bases, with 10 bases remaining between them. The length of the CDR3 is 14 residues. The CDR3 loop is CATSRDRSRTEAFF. The CDR3 DNA follows: TGTGCCACCAGCAGAGATCGATCGCGGACTGAAGCTTTCTTT.

V gene TRBV6-5 combines with J gene TRBJ2-5; the match to TRBD1 covers 7 bases. Germline lookup yields CDR1 MNHEY and CDR2 SVGAGI. The CDR3 has 16 amino acids. V gave up 2 bases and J gave up 5 bases; unmatched junction bases: 11. CDR3 protein: CASSYQTTGMVETQYF. CDR3 coding DNA: TGTGCCAGCAGTTACCAGACGACAGGGATGGTGGAGACCCAGTACTTC.

This sequence joins TRBV2 and TRBJ2-1, with 12 bases lining up with TRBD2. This CDR3 comprises 14 residues. J was trimmed by 11 bases and V by 4 bases; bases with no gene match: 6. Germline V gene data show CDR1 as SNHLY and CDR2 as FYNNEI. CDR3 amino acids: CASSARTSGDQQFF. The CDR3 DNA reads TGTGCCAGCAGTGCAAGGACTAGCGGGGACCAGCAGTTCTTC. Using reference TRBV2 and TRBJ2-1 for the parts outside the CDR3, the full variable domain is EPEVTQTPSHQVTQMGQEVILRCVPISNHLYFYWYRQILGQKVEFLVSFYNNEISEKSEIFDDQFSVERPDGSNFTLKIRSTKLEDSAMYFCASSARTSGDQQFFGPGTRLTVL.

This sequence joins TRBV7-2 and TRBJ1-6, with D perhaps matching TRBD1 (5 bases). Germline CDR1 is SGHTA and CDR2 is FQGNSA. The CDR3 spans 16 residues. V gave up 0 bases and J gave up 9 bases, with 15 bases separating them. The CDR3 sequence: CASSLAGPGGGSPLHF. CDR3 nucleotides: TGTGCCAGCAGCTTAGCGGGGCCCGGAGGAGGTTCACCCCTCCACTTT.

The J gene is TRBJ2-3, the V gene TRBV7-9; D is unclear. CDR3 length: 12 residues. Germline assignment: CDR1 SEHNR and CDR2 FQNEAQ (reference sequence). Between the trimmed V and J ends, which lost 3 bases and 2 bases, there was a span of 3 bases. As DNA, the CDR3 is TGTGCCAGCAGCTTCCCCACAGATACGCAGTATTTT. Protein: CASSFPTDTQYF.

CDR3 residues: CATSRDSGYEQYV. CDR3 nucleotide sequence: TGTGCCACCAGCAGAGATAGCGGATACGAGCAGTACGTC. The rearrangement links TRBV15 to TRBJ2-7; tentatively, D is TRBD2 (6 bases). The CDR3 is made up of 13 amino acids. The V end was cut by 0 bases, the J end by 4 bases, with 7 bases between. Germline CDR1 LNHNV, CDR2 YYDKDF (reference sequence).

This clone was seen a handful of times. V and J are TRBV7-2 and TRBJ1-4; the D is unclear. This CDR3 comprises 17 residues. The V end lost 4 bases, the J end lost 3 bases, and 18 bases lay between the germline ends. Germline assignment: CDR1 SGHTA and CDR2 FQGNSA. The CDR3 reads CASSSRKGGIANEKLFF. The CDR3 coding sequence is TGTGCCAGCAGCTCCAGGAAGGGCGGGATCGCTAATGAAAAACTGTTTTTT.

This rearrangement joins TRBV20-1 to TRBJ2-2; possibly TRBD1 or TRBD2 for D (5 bases each). V was trimmed by 3 bases and J by 5 bases, leaving 10 bases between them. CDR1 and CDR2 (germline): DFQATT, SNEGSKA (reference sequence). The CDR3 sequence is 13 residues long. The CDR3 DNA reads TGCAGTGCTAGTAGAGGGGCAACCGGGGAGCTGTTTTTT. It codes for CSASRGATGELFF.

This sequence joins TRBV7-7 and TRBJ2-1, with 10 bases that match TRBD2. Germline V gene sequence: CDR1 SSHAT, CDR2 FNYEAQ (reference sequence). The length of the CDR3 is 16 residues. V gave up 1 base and J gave up 4 bases; unmatched junction bases: 4. The CDR3 spells CASSLGSSGGYNEQFF. DNA of the CDR3: TGTGCCAGCAGCTTAGGGTCTAGCGGGGGATACAATGAGCAGTTCTTC.

The rearrangement joins TRBV9 to TRBJ1-1, with D perhaps TRBD1 (6 bases). V gave up 4 bases and J gave up 0 bases, with 13 bases separating them. There are 15 residues in the CDR3. The germline CDR1 and CDR2 sequences are SGDLS and YYNGEE. CDR3 coding DNA: TGTGCCAGCAGCAGAGTGGGGGGGCTGAACACTGAAGCTTTCTTT. It codes for CASSRVGGLNTEAFF.